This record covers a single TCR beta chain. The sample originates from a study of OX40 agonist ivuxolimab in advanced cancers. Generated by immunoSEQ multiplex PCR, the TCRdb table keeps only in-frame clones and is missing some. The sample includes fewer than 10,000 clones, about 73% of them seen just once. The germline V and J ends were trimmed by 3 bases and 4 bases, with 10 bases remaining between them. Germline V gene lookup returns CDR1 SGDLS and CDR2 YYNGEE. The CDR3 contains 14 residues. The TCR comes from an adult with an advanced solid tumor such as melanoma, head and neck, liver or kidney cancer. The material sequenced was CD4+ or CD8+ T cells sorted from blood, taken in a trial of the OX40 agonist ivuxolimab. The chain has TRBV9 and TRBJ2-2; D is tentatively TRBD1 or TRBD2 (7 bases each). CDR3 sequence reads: CASSGRGGTGELFF. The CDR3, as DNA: TGTGCCAGCAGCGGCAGGGGGGGCACCGGGGAGCTGTTTTTT.